The entry below gives a single T cell receptor beta chain sequence along with its context. The data stem from a study of blood T cell repertoires in COVID-19. For the study at large: Samples representing acute and convalescent COVID-19 were sourced from the United States, Italy and Spain.

Germline CDR1 MGHRA, CDR2 YSYEKL. Germline trimming cut 0 bases from V and 8 bases from J; bases unmatched to any gene: 8. The CDR3 covers 16 residues. Per the original data handling: Estimated nucleated cell counts came from reference gene primer amplification. Profiling relied on immunoSEQ multiplex PCR, and the TCRdb table lists in-frame clones only, not all of them. Clone size and V and J calls were adopted from that table, with D and trimming inferred from the DNA. The table shows roughly 410,000 clones, with around 87% occurring only once. The receptor was isolated from a woman in her sixties with COVID-19, enrolled during active disease. Sequences were obtained from peripheral blood. The genes are TRBV4-1 and TRBJ1-4, with TRBD1 matching 8 bases. CDR3 sequence (DNA): TGCGCCAGCAGCCAAGATCTGAGGGGGACAGGAGAAAAACTGTTTTTT. Its translation: CASSQDLRGTGEKLFF.